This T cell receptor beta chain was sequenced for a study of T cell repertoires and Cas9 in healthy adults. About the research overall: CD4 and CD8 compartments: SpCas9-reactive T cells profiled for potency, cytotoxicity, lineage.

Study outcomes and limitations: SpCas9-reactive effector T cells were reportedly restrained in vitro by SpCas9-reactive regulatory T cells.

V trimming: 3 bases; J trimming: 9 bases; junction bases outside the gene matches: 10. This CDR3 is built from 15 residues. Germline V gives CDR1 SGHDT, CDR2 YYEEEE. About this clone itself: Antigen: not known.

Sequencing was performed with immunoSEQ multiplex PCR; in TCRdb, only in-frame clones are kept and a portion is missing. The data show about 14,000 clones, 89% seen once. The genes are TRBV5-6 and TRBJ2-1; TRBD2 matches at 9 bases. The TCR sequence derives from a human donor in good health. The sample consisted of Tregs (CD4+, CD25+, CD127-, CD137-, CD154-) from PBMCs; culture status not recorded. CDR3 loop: CASSSISGGRGEQFF. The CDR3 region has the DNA TGTGCCAGCAGCTCGATTAGCGGGGGTCGGGGTGAGCAGTTCTTC.